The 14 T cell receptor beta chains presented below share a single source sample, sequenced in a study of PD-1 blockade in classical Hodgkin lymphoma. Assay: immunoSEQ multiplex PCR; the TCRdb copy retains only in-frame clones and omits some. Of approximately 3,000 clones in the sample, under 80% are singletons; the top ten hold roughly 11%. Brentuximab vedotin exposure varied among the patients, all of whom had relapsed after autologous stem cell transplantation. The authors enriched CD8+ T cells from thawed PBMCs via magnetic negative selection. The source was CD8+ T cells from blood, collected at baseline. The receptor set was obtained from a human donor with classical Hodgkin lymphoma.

CDR3 residues: CASSGGLLGSGANVLTF. The DNA of the CDR3 is TGTGCCAGCAGTGGGGGACTACTCGGCTCTGGGGCCAACGTCCTGACTTTC. V gene TRBV2 combines with J gene TRBJ2-6; 7 bases fit TRBD2. The CDR3 is 17 amino acids. Trimming at V came to 4 bases and at J to 0 bases, leaving 6 bases not matched to a gene. Looked up from germline, CDR1 is SNHLY and CDR2 is FYNNEI. Using reference TRBV2 and TRBJ2-6 for the parts outside the CDR3, the full variable domain is EPEVTQTPSHQVTQMGQEVILRCVPISNHLYFYWYRQILGQKVEFLVSFYNNEISEKSEIFDDQFSVERPDGSNFTLKIRSTKLEDSAMYFCASSGGLLGSGANVLTFGAGSRLTVL.

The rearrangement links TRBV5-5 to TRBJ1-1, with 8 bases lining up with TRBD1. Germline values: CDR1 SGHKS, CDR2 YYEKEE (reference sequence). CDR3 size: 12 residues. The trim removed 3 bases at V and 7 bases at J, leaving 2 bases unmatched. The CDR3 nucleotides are TGTGCCAGCAGCTGGACAGGGTTTGAAGCTTTCTTT. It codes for CASSWTGFEAFF. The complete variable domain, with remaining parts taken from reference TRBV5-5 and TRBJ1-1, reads DAGVTQSPTHLIKTRGQQVTLRCSPISGHKSVSWYQQVLGQGPQFIFQYYEKEERGRGNFPDRFSARQFPNYSSELNVNALLLGDSALYLCASSWTGFEAFFGQGTRLTVV.

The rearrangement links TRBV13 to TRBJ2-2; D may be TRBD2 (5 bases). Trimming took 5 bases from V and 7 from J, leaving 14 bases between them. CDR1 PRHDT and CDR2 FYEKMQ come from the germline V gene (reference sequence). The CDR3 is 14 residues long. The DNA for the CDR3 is TGTGCCAGCAGCCCAGAAGGCGCGGGCGGGGAGCTGTTTTTT. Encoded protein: CASSPEGAGGELFF.

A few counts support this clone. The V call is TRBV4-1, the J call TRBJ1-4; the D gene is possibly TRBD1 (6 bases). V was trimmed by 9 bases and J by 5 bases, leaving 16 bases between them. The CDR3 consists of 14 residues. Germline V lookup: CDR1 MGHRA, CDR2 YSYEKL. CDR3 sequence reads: CASSSRTVNEKLFF. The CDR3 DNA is TGCGCCAGTTCCTCCCGGACAGTGAATGAAAAACTGTTTTTT.

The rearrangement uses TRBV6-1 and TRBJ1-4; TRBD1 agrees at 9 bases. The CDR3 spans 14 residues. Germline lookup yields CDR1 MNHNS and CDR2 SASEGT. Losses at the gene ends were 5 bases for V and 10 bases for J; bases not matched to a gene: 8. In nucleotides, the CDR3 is TGTGCCAGCAGTTCAGACAGGGGGTTAGGAAAACTGTTTTTT. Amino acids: CASSSDRGLGKLFF.

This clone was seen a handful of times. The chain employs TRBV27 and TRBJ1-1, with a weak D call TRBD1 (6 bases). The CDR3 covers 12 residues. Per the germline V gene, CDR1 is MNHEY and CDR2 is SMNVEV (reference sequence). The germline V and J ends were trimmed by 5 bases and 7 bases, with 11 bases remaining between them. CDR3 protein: CASSTGPNEAFF. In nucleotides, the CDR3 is TGTGCCAGCAGTACAGGGCCTAATGAAGCTTTCTTT.

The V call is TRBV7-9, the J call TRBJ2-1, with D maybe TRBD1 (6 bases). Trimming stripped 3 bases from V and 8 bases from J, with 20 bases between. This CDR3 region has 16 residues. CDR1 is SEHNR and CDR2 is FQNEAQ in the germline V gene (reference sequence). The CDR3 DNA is TGTGCCAGCAGCTTGTTGGGGGCACTTCTGGGGGATGAGCAGTTCTTC. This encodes CASSLLGALLGDEQFF.

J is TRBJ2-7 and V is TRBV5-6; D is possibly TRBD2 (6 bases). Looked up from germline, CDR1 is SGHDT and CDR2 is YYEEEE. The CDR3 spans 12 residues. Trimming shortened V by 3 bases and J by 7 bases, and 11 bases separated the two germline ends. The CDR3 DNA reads TGTGCCAGCAGCTCCGGGACTCGGGAGCAGTACTTC. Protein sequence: CASSSGTREQYF.

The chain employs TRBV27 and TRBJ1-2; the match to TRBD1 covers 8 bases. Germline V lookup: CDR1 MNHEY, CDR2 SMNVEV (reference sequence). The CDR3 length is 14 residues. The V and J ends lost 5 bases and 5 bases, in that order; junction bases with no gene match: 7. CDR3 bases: TGTGCCAGCAGTCTACGGGACAGGCGATATGGCTACACCTTC. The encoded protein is CASSLRDRRYGYTF.

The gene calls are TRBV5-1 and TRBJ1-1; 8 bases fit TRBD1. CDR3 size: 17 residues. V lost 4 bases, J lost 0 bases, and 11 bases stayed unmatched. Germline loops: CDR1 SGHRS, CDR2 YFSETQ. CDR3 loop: CASSPGQGYGMNTEAFF. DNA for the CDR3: TGCGCCAGCAGCCCTGGACAGGGATACGGAATGAACACTGAAGCTTTCTTT.

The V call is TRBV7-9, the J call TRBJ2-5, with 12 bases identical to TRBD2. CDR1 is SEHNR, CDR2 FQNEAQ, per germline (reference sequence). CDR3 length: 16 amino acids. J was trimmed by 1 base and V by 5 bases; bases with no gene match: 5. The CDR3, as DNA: TGTGCCAGCAGCCCCCGACTAGCGGGGGCCCAAGAGACCCAGTACTTC. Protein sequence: CASSPRLAGAQETQYF.

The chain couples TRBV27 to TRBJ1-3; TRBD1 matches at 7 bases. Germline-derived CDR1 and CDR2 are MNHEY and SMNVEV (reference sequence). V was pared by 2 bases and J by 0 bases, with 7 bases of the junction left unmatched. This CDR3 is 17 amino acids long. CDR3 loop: CASSLRAGGDSGNTIYF. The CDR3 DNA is TGTGCCAGCAGTTTACGGGCAGGGGGGGACTCTGGAAACACCATATATTTT.

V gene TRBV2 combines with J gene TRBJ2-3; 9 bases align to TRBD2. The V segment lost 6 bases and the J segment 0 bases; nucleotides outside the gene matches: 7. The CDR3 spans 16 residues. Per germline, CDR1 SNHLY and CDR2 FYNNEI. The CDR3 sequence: CASSAFAGGSTDTQYF. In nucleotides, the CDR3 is TGTGCCAGCAGCGCCTTTGCGGGGGGGAGCACAGATACGCAGTATTTT.

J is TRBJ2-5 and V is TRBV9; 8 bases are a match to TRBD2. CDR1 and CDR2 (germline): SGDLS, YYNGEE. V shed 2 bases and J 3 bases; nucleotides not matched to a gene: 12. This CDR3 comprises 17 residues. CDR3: CASSVRGLAKEEETQYF. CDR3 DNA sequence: TGTGCCAGCAGCGTGCGTGGACTAGCAAAGGAGGAAGAGACCCAGTACTTC.